The 21 T cell receptor beta chains listed next were all sequenced from one sample in a study of cytomegalovirus exposure and HLA in healthy donors. PCR employed 60 Vbeta and 13 Jbeta primers. TCRdb's copy holds only in-frame clones and misses some; the assay was immunoSEQ multiplex PCR. This sample has 150,000 to 200,000 clones, with about 87% found just once. Sequences were obtained from PBMCs. The receptors were sampled from a woman between 18 and 29 years old in good health and CMV-seronegative.

V gene TRBV5-4 combines with J gene TRBJ2-5; 7 bases are a match to TRBD2. The J call is in doubt because the DNA end fits TRBJ2-7 better. The CDR3 has 12 residues. CDR1 is SGHNT and CDR2 is YYREEE in the germline V gene (reference sequence). CDR3 residues: CASSGGTYEQYF. The CDR3 DNA is TGTGCCAGTTCGGGGGGTACATACGAGCAGTACTTC.

The chain links TRBV9 to TRBJ1-2; 9 bases map to TRBD1. CDR3 length: 13 residues. Germline V gene data show CDR1 as SGDLS and CDR2 as YYNGEE. J gave up 8 bases and V 4 bases, and 6 bases lay outside the gene matches. CDR3: CASSPQGARGYTF. The CDR3 DNA reads as TGTGCCAGCAGCCCACAGGGGGCTCGCGGCTACACCTTC.

The J gene is TRBJ2-7, the V gene TRBV10-3; a possible D gene is TRBD1 (5 bases). The V end lost 3 bases, the J end lost 4 bases, and 10 bases lay between the germline ends. Per the germline V gene, CDR1 is ENHRY and CDR2 is SYGVKD. The CDR3 is 13 residues long. The CDR3 is CAISDRVGYEQYF. CDR3 sequence (DNA): TGTGCCATCAGTGACAGGGTGGGGTACGAGCAGTACTTC.

This chain links TRBV27 with TRBJ1-1; 7 nucleotides line up with TRBD1. With 4 bases clipped from V and 11 bases from J, the junction kept 7 bases outside the gene matches. The CDR3 is made up of 12 amino acids. Per the germline V gene, CDR1 is MNHEY and CDR2 is SMNVEV (reference sequence). The CDR3 nucleotides read TGTGCCAGCAGTTCCTGGACAGGAGGGGCTTTCTTT. Encoded protein: CASSSWTGGAFF.

A few counts support this clone. The chain employs TRBV6-5 and TRBJ2-7; D unresolved. Trimming stripped 0 bases from V and 6 bases from J, with 12 bases between. Germline-derived CDR1 and CDR2 are MNHEY and SVGAGI. The CDR3 covers 14 residues. The chain's CDR3 is CASSYSRSYPEQYF. In DNA, the CDR3 is TGTGCCAGCAGTTACTCGAGATCGTATCCCGAGCAGTACTTC.

This sequence joins TRBV7-2 and TRBJ2-7; possible D gene TRBD2, 7 bases. Germline CDR1 SGHTA, CDR2 FQGNSA. The V end lost 5 bases, the J end lost 4 bases, and 15 bases lay between the germline ends. There are 14 residues in the CDR3. In DNA form, the CDR3 reads TGTGCCAGCAGCGTCGGGGGGCGGGATTACGAGCAGTACTTC. It translates to CASSVGGRDYEQYF.

The chain is built from TRBV13 and TRBJ1-2; 8 bases are a match to TRBD1. Trimming removed 4 bases from V and 3 bases from J; junction bases left unmatched: 4. This CDR3 has 14 residues. The V gene's germline CDR1 is PRHDT and CDR2 FYEKMQ (reference sequence). CDR3: CASSSGQGYYGYTF. CDR3 DNA sequence: TGTGCCAGCAGCTCCGGACAGGGCTACTATGGCTACACCTTC. Full variable domain (remainder filled in from reference TRBV13 and TRBJ1-2): AAGVIQSPRHLIKEKRETATLKCYPIPRHDTVYWYQQGPGQDPQFLISFYEKMQSDKGSIPDRFSAQQFSDYHSELNMSSLELGDSALYFCASSSGQGYYGYTFGSGTRLTVV.

The CDR3 DNA reads as TGTGCCAGCAGTTCTTCCAGACTAGCGGGGGCAGATACGCAGTATTTT. This encodes CASSSSRLAGADTQYF. The V gene is TRBV5-6, the J gene TRBJ2-3; 12 positions match TRBD2. Losses at the gene ends were 5 bases for V and 4 bases for J; bases not matched to a gene: 8. The germline V gene has CDR1 SGHDT and CDR2 YYEEEE. The CDR3 spans 16 residues.

Worth noting for this clone: The same CDR3 is also encoded by other DNA sequences in this sample. The gene calls are TRBV9 and TRBJ2-7, with TRBD1 matching 9 bases. The junction had 2 bases not matched to a gene; V was cut back by 0 bases and J by 7 bases. The CDR3 spans 13 residues. Germline V gene sequence: CDR1 SGDLS, CDR2 YYNGEE. The CDR3 DNA reads TGTGCCAGCAGCGTAGGGGACAGGGCAGAGCAGTACTTC. Its translation is CASSVGDRAEQYF.

V is TRBV7-9 and J is TRBJ2-1; TRBD2 matches 12 bases. Germline V gene lookup returns CDR1 SEHNR and CDR2 FQNEAQ (reference sequence). The V segment lost 4 bases and the J segment 7 bases; nucleotides outside the gene matches: 5. This CDR3 is built from 15 residues. The CDR3 is CASSSLAGGGNEQFF. The CDR3 DNA follows: TGTGCCAGCAGCTCACTAGCGGGGGGTGGAAATGAGCAGTTCTTC.

The chain recombines TRBV27 with TRBJ1-6, with 8 bases aligning to TRBD1. Germline-derived CDR1 and CDR2 are MNHEY and SMNVEV (reference sequence). Trimming at V came to 7 bases and at J to 5 bases, leaving 7 bases not matched to a gene. CDR3 size: 15 residues. The CDR3 region has the DNA TGTGCCAGCAAAACGGACAGGGCGAATAATTCACCCCTCCACTTT. This gives the protein CASKTDRANNSPLHF.

J is TRBJ1-5 and V is TRBV4-1, with D maybe TRBD1 (5 bases). The CDR3 has 13 amino acids. Germline-derived CDR1 and CDR2 are MGHRA and YSYEKL. The V gene lost 3 bases and the J gene lost 9 bases, with 12 bases spanning the gap. In DNA form, the CDR3 reads TGCGCCAGCAGCCAGGAAGACAGATTGCCCCAGCATTTT. This gives the protein CASSQEDRLPQHF.

V usage is TRBV2 and J usage is TRBJ2-3; the match to TRBD2 covers 11 bases. CDR1 and CDR2 from the germline V gene are SNHLY and FYNNEI. The CDR3 extends over 14 amino acids. J gave up 7 bases and V 6 bases, and 6 bases lay outside the gene matches. The CDR3 loop reads CASRGTSGANTQYF. CDR3 coding DNA: TGTGCCAGCAGGGGGACTAGCGGCGCGAATACGCAGTATTTT.

V and J are TRBV10-3 and TRBJ1-4, with D perhaps TRBD1 (6 bases). V was pared by 0 bases and J by 7 bases, with 15 bases between. CDR3 size: 16 residues. Germline loops: CDR1 ENHRY, CDR2 SYGVKD. CDR3 protein: CAISESGTQGREKLFF. The DNA for the CDR3 is TGTGCCATCAGTGAGTCCGGGACCCAGGGGCGTGAAAAACTGTTTTTT.

The rearrangement uses TRBV9 and TRBJ2-5; D gene uncertain. The CDR3 has 17 residues. CDR1 and CDR2 (germline): SGDLS, YYNGEE. Trimming removed 0 bases at V and 4 bases at J, with 19 bases between. This chain's CDR3 is CASSVGDSSFGTETQYF. DNA for the CDR3: TGTGCCAGCAGCGTAGGTGACTCCTCCTTCGGAACAGAGACCCAGTACTTC.

The chain joins TRBV10-3 to TRBJ2-3; 14 positions match TRBD2. The CDR3 runs 14 residues. Per germline, CDR1 ENHRY and CDR2 SYGVKD. The V gene end was trimmed by 10 bases and the J gene end by 6 bases; junction bases not matched to a gene: 6. The CDR3 DNA reads as TGTGCCAGCCGACTAGCGGGGGGGCCCGATACGCAGTATTTT. Encoded protein: CASRLAGGPDTQYF.

This clone has only a few counts. The chain is built from TRBV2 and TRBJ1-5; D remains unclear. The CDR3 has 13 amino acids. Trimming left V 4 bases short and J 4 bases short, with 8 bases between. Germline values: CDR1 SNHLY, CDR2 FYNNEI. This chain's CDR3 is CASSAEGNQPQHF. The CDR3 DNA reads as TGTGCCAGCAGTGCGGAGGGAAATCAGCCCCAGCATTTT.

This chain uses TRBV11-3 with TRBJ2-1; unclear D gene. V was clipped by 2 bases and J by 9 bases, with 8 bases between them. Germline V CDR1 and CDR2: SGHNT, YENEEA. This CDR3 is 12 amino acids long. The CDR3 region is CASSLTGGEQFF. Written as DNA, the CDR3 is TGTGCCAGCAGCTTAACTGGCGGTGAGCAGTTCTTC.

This clone was counted a few times. The chain uses TRBV29-1 and TRBJ1-1; 7 bases are shared with TRBD1. With V trimmed by 7 bases and J by 4 bases, 9 bases remained unmatched. This CDR3 has 13 amino acids. Germline loops: CDR1 SQVTM, CDR2 ANQGSEA. CDR3: CSAHRGYGTEAFF. The CDR3 DNA reads TGCAGCGCCCACAGGGGATACGGCACTGAAGCTTTCTTT.

The chain couples TRBV4-1 to TRBJ2-3; D ambiguous. This CDR3 has 15 amino acids. V gave up 3 bases and J gave up 1 base, with 11 bases separating them. From germline, CDR1 is MGHRA and CDR2 YSYEKL. CDR3 DNA sequence: TGCGCCAGCAGCCAGTACTCCGGTGGCACAGATACGCAGTATTTT. Translated, it gives CASSQYSGGTDTQYF.

The chain couples TRBV2 to TRBJ2-1; D is unclear. The germline gives CDR1 SNHLY, CDR2 FYNNEI. The CDR3 is 13 residues long. V lost 3 bases and J 5 bases, leaving 8 bases between the germline ends. The CDR3, as DNA: TGTGCCAGCAGTGAGATTAGAGACAATGAGCAGTTCTTC. This translates into CASSEIRDNEQFF.